This T cell receptor beta chain emerged from a study of blood T cell repertoires in COVID-19. Profiled with immunoSEQ multiplex PCR; TCRdb holds only in-frame clones, not every one. This table holds some 250,000 clones, 70% to 90% found once. Trimming cost V 2 bases and J 4 bases; bases outside gene matches: 6. CDR3 length: 16 amino acids. Looked up from germline, CDR1 is MNHEY and CDR2 is SVGAGI. Sequenced input: peripheral blood. This TCR was recovered from a woman aged 40 to 50 who had recovered from COVID-19. V and J are TRBV6-5 and TRBJ2-2, with TRBD2 matching over 8 bases. The CDR3 loop is CASSYRGSGVTGELFF. The CDR3 DNA sequence: TGTGCCAGCAGTTACCGGGGTAGCGGGGTCACCGGGGAGCTGTTTTTT.